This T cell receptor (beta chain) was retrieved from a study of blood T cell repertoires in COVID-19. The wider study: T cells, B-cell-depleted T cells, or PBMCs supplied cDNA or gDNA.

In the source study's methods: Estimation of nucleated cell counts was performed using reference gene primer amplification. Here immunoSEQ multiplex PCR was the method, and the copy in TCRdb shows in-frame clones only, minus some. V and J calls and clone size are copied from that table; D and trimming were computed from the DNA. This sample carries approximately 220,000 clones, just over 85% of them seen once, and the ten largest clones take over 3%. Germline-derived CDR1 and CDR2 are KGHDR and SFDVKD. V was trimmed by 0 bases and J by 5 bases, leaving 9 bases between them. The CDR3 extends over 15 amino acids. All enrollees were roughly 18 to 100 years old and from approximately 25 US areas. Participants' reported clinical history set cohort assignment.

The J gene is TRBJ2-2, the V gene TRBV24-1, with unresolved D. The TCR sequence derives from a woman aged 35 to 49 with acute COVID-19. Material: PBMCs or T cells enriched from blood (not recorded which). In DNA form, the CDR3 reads TGTGCCACCAGTGATTTGGGGCCAGGAACCGGGGAGCTGTTTTTT. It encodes CATSDLGPGTGELFF.